This TCR beta chain came from a study of blood T cell repertoires in COVID-19. TCRdb keeps only in-frame clones here, not all; method: immunoSEQ multiplex PCR. The sample gives fewer than 250,000 clones, about 90% of which show up once; more than 13% is in the top ten. Germline trimming cut 3 bases from V and 6 bases from J; bases unmatched to any gene: 3. CDR1 is SGHTA, CDR2 FQGNSA, per germline. The CDR3 sequence is 14 residues long. Sequencing was performed on PBMCs or T cells enriched from blood (not recorded which). The chain is built from TRBV7-2 and TRBJ2-3; TRBD1 agrees at 10 bases. The sequence was collected from a man aged 25 to 40 who had been exposed to COVID-19. CDR3: CASSLDRGVDTQYF. CDR3 DNA: TGTGCCAGCAGCTTGGACAGGGGGGTGGATACGCAGTATTTT.